The next 31 T cell receptor beta chains were all read from a single sample in a study of spatial heterogeneity in lung cancer (dated by TCRdb to about 2019). Overall study outcomes, separate from this receptor: A correlation was observed between the number of expanded intratumoral alpha and beta TCRs and the tumor nonsynonymous mutation count.

No antigens are known for them. The time point label of this sample denotes: sample taken at primary tumor resection. The library came from 5' RACE. Instrument on record: NextSeq 500. Using fastp at Q25 and MiXCR, TCRdb reprocessed the public reads and kept productive beta chains. CDR3 protein duplicates are merged, each entry listing the most common genes and DNA. In all, the sample holds 20,000 to 25,000 distinct CDR3 sequences, and 8% to 10% of those were seen once. The ten largest clonotypes hold roughly 8% of the sample. This material consisted of lung tumor tissue, taken at surgery. The receptors stem from a male donor with early-stage non-small cell lung cancer.

This clonotype showed up many times. This chain uses TRBV11-2 with TRBJ1-2; no definite D call. The CDR3 has 15 residues. CDR1 and CDR2 from the germline V gene are SGHAT and FQNNGV. The V and J ends lost 7 bases and 2 bases respectively, with 17 bases between them. This CDR3 reads CASTYGGVRNYGYTF. In DNA, the CDR3 is TGTGCCAGCACCTATGGTGGGGTCCGCAACTATGGCTACACCTTC.

CDR3 region: CASSQGPGGRYGYTF. CDR3 in DNA: TGTGCCAGCAGCCAAGGGCCCGGCGGTCGCTATGGCTACACCTTC. The chain combines TRBV3-1 with TRBJ1-2; D is ambiguous. The V gene's germline CDR1 is LGHDT and CDR2 YNNKEL (reference sequence). The germline V and J ends were trimmed by 1 base and 4 bases, with 13 bases remaining between them. This CDR3 spans 15 amino acids.

This chain uses TRBV12-3 or TRBV12-4 with TRBJ1-1; a weak D match, TRBD1 (6 bases). The CDR3 consists of 15 residues. V was clipped by 6 bases and J by 1 base, with 15 bases between them. CDR3 bases: TGTGCCAGCAGCCGATCGACAGGCCCGAACACTGAAGCTTTCTTT. It codes for CASSRSTGPNTEAFF.

There are many counts of this clonotype. V usage is TRBV13 and J usage is TRBJ1-2; D not resolved. This CDR3 comprises 12 residues. Trimming shortened V by 3 bases and J by 6 bases, and 8 bases separated the two germline ends. The germline CDR1 and CDR2 sequences are PRHDT and FYEKMQ (reference sequence). CDR3 region: CASSFSTNGYTF. The CDR3 DNA follows: TGTGCCAGCAGCTTCTCGACAAATGGCTACACCTTC.

This clonotype was seen at least ten times. J is TRBJ2-3 and V is TRBV4-1; a possible D gene is TRBD2 (6 bases). Germline values: CDR1 MGHRA, CDR2 YSYEKL. V lost 3 bases to trimming and J lost 4 bases, with 14 bases between them. The CDR3 totals 15 residues. CDR3 in amino acids: CASSQEGPRADTQYF. The CDR3 DNA sequence: TGCGCCAGCAGCCAGGAGGGTCCGAGAGCAGATACGCAGTATTTT.

This clonotype has ten or more counts. The CDR3 region is CASSLAVESPLHF. The CDR3 DNA reads TGTGCCAGCAGCCTCGCGGTAGAGTCACCCCTCCACTTT. This chain links TRBV28 with TRBJ1-6; D gene ambiguous. The CDR3 contains 13 residues. Germline V gene data show CDR1 as MDHEN and CDR2 as SYDVKM. V dropped 6 bases and J dropped 10 bases, with 13 bases sitting between them.

This clonotype occurred a few times. The chain has TRBV14 and TRBJ1-1; 9 bases are shared with TRBD1. V was clipped by 4 bases and J by 0 bases; unmatched bases: 9. The CDR3 is 17 amino acids. The germline gives CDR1 SGHDN, CDR2 FVKESK. The CDR3 sequence: CASSPDRGSPMNTEAFF. In nucleotides, the CDR3 is TGTGCCAGCAGCCCGGACAGGGGCTCTCCCATGAACACTGAAGCTTTCTTT.

Ten or more counts support this clonotype. The rearrangement links TRBV27 to TRBJ2-7; the match to TRBD1 covers 9 bases. This CDR3 contains 15 residues. The germline gives CDR1 MNHEY, CDR2 SMNVEV (reference sequence). The trim removed 6 bases at V and 2 bases at J, leaving 8 bases unmatched. CDR3 coding DNA: TGTGCCAGCAGCCTGGTCCGGGACAGGGCCTACGAGCAGTACTTC. Translation gives CASSLVRDRAYEQYF.

By share, this clonotype counts as medium-sized. J is TRBJ1-4 and V is TRBV2, with D possibly being TRBD1 (5 bases). The V end lost 7 bases, the J end lost 8 bases, and 14 bases lay between the germline ends. The CDR3 is 13 amino acids. From germline, CDR1 is SNHLY and CDR2 FYNNEI. CDR3 in amino acids: CASMFQGEEKLFF. The CDR3, as DNA: TGTGCCAGCATGTTCCAGGGCGAGGAAAAACTGTTTTTT.

This clonotype has ten or more counts. The chain combines TRBV20-1 with TRBJ2-7, with 11 bases identical to TRBD2. CDR3 size: 15 residues. The V segment lost 6 bases and the J segment 2 bases; nucleotides outside the gene matches: 9. Germline CDR1 and CDR2: DFQATT and SNEGSKA (reference sequence). The CDR3 nucleotides are TGCAGTGCGCGGCGGACTAGCGGGCTTCCCTACGAGCAGTACTTC. It codes for CSARRTSGLPYEQYF.

This clonotype was picked up many times. The genes are TRBV20-1 and TRBJ2-7; D unresolved. Germline CDR1 and CDR2: DFQATT and SNEGSKA (reference sequence). V was trimmed by 1 base and J by 7 bases, leaving 11 bases between them. CDR3 length: 12 amino acids. CDR3 DNA sequence: TGCAGTGCTAGAGTGGTCAGGCAGGAGCAGTACTTC. Protein sequence: CSARVVRQEQYF.

This clonotype was observed many times. V usage is TRBV4-2 and J usage is TRBJ2-3; D is undetermined. Trimming cost V 0 bases and J 3 bases, with 7 bases left between them. The CDR3 totals 14 residues. Per the germline V gene, CDR1 is LGHNA and CDR2 is YNFKEQ. CDR3 region: CASSQDWRTDTQYF. The CDR3 DNA sequence: TGTGCCAGCAGCCAAGACTGGAGAACAGATACGCAGTATTTT.

There are a few counts of this clonotype. This chain uses TRBV20-1 with TRBJ1-5, with TRBD1 matching 7 bases. The CDR3 loop spans 14 amino acids. CDR1 and CDR2 from the germline V gene are DFQATT and SNEGSKA (reference sequence). The ends lost 0 bases at V and 6 bases at J; junction bases unmatched: 5. The CDR3 DNA sequence: TGCAGTGCTAGAGATGGACAGGAAAGTCAGCCCCAGCATTTT. Translation gives CSARDGQESQPQHF.

The chain combines TRBV27 with TRBJ2-7, with 12 bases lining up with TRBD2. Germline trimming cut 6 bases from V and 0 bases from J; bases unmatched to any gene: 3. The CDR3 consists of 15 residues. CDR1 is MNHEY and CDR2 is SMNVEV in the germline V gene (reference sequence). The CDR3 nucleotides are TGTGCCAGCAGCAGACTAGCGGGAGACTCCTACGAGCAGTACTTC. It specifies CASSRLAGDSYEQYF.

This chain links TRBV18 with TRBJ2-7; the D gene could be TRBD1 or TRBD2 (5 bases each). Trimming pared 3 bases from V and 3 bases from J, leaving 9 bases between. The CDR3 runs to 13 residues. From germline, CDR1 is KGHSH and CDR2 LQKENI. The CDR3 protein is CASSPGAGYEQYF. The CDR3 DNA follows: TGTGCCAGCTCACCCGGGGCGGGCTACGAGCAGTACTTC.

This clonotype was picked up many times. This sequence joins TRBV5-1 and TRBJ1-5, with D tentatively TRBD1 (5 bases). Germline-derived CDR1 and CDR2 are SGHRS and YFSETQ. Trimming stripped 3 bases from V and 9 bases from J, with 13 bases between. The CDR3 totals 13 residues. CDR3 region: CASSSQGGGPQHF. CDR3 DNA sequence: TGCGCCAGCAGCTCCCAGGGTGGTGGGCCCCAGCATTTT.

This clonotype was seen many times. The gene calls are TRBV20-1 and TRBJ2-3; TRBD2 matches 8 bases. This CDR3 has 16 residues. Germline CDR1 DFQATT, CDR2 SNEGSKA (reference sequence). Trimming cost V 4 bases and J 2 bases; bases outside gene matches: 11. This chain's CDR3 is CSAILAGTSITDTQYF. Here the CDR3 DNA reads TGCAGTGCTATTCTTGCCGGGACTAGTATCACAGATACGCAGTATTTT.

V usage is TRBV23-1 and J usage is TRBJ2-6, with D perhaps TRBD1 or TRBD2 (6 bases each). TRBV23-1 is reported as an ORF; its role is uncertain. V was trimmed by 7 bases and J by 2 bases, leaving 12 bases between them. This CDR3 has 15 amino acids. The CDR3 spells CASTPRGAGANVLTF. The CDR3 DNA sequence: TGCGCCAGCACCCCAAGGGGGGCTGGGGCCAACGTCCTGACTTTC.

This clonotype was detected a few times. The chain carries TRBV7-2 and TRBJ2-7, with 13 bases aligning to TRBD2. This CDR3 contains 15 residues. Trimming removed 3 bases from V and 2 bases from J; junction bases left unmatched: 1. Per germline, CDR1 SGHTA and CDR2 FQGNSA. The CDR3 spells CASSLGTSGTYEQYF. CDR3 nucleotides: TGTGCCAGCAGCTTGGGGACTAGCGGGACCTACGAGCAGTACTTC.

This clonotype showed up many times. This chain connects TRBV9 to TRBJ2-3; tentatively, D is TRBD1 (6 bases). Deletions cut 5 bases from V and 1 base from J, with 14 bases between. The CDR3 loop spans 15 amino acids. CDR1 and CDR2 (germline): SGDLS, YYNGEE. CDR3 amino acids: CASSNRESGTDTQYF. CDR3 nucleotides: TGTGCCAGCAGTAACAGGGAATCGGGCACAGATACGCAGTATTTT. Using reference TRBV9 and TRBJ2-3 for the parts outside the CDR3, the full variable domain is DSGVTQTPKHLITATGQRVTLRCSPRSGDLSVYWYQQSLDQGLQFLIQYYNGEERAKGNILERFSAQQFPDLHSELNLSSLELGDSALYFCASSNRESGTDTQYFGPGTRLTVL.

This chain connects TRBV5-1 to TRBJ2-2; D uncertain. This CDR3 is 16 amino acids long. The V gene's germline CDR1 is SGHRS and CDR2 YFSETQ. V lost 0 bases and J 2 bases, leaving 11 bases between the germline ends. The CDR3 sequence: CASSLEGLQNTGELFF. CDR3 bases: TGCGCCAGCAGCTTGGAAGGGCTCCAAAACACCGGGGAGCTGTTTTTT.

This clonotype was seen a handful of times. The chain carries TRBV5-1 and TRBJ1-5; TRBD1 is a possible D gene (6 bases). This CDR3 has 13 amino acids. Trimming stripped 4 bases from V and 9 bases from J, with 14 bases between. Germline values: CDR1 SGHRS, CDR2 YFSETQ. Written as DNA, the CDR3 is TGCGCCAGCAGCCCCCGGGAAGGGGGGCCCCAGCATTTT. Amino acids: CASSPREGGPQHF.

This clonotype was seen more than once but under ten times. The chain combines TRBV6-5 with TRBJ1-5; possibly TRBD1 for D (5 bases). The CDR3 length is 19 residues. Trimming removed 6 bases from V and 4 bases from J, with 28 bases in between. CDR1 is MNHEY, CDR2 SVGAGI, per germline. The CDR3 nucleotides are TGTGCCAGCAGCCCAATGGGGACGGGCGGGGCTTTGGGGAATCAGCCCCAGCATTTT. This codes for CASSPMGTGGALGNQPQHF.

This clonotype was counted ten times or more. The J gene is TRBJ2-5, the V gene TRBV7-3, with 7 bases lining up with TRBD2. In germline, CDR1 is SGHTA, CDR2 FQGTGA. The ends lost 2 bases at V and 5 bases at J; junction bases unmatched: 14. The CDR3 length is 17 residues. The CDR3 reads CASSLRPAWTSGETQYF. CDR3 in DNA: TGTGCCAGCAGCTTACGTCCCGCCTGGACTAGTGGGGAGACCCAGTACTTC.

In its sample, this clonotype was seen many times. This CDR3 is CSLRDRPQETQYF. The CDR3 nucleotides are TGCAGCTTAAGAGACAGGCCCCAAGAGACCCAGTACTTC. The gene calls are TRBV29-1 and TRBJ2-5, with D possibly being TRBD1 (6 bases). The length of the CDR3 is 13 residues. Germline assignment: CDR1 SQVTM and CDR2 ANQGSEA. Trimming cost V 8 bases and J 1 base, with 14 bases left between them. Using reference TRBV29-1 and TRBJ2-5 for the parts outside the CDR3, the full variable domain is SAVISQKPSRDICQRGTSLTIQCQVDSQVTMMFWYRQQPGQSLTLIATANQGSEATYESGFVIDKFPISRPNLTFSTLTVSNMSPEDSSIYLCSLRDRPQETQYFGPGTRLLVL.

This clonotype is categorized as medium-sized. The rearrangement joins TRBV28 to TRBJ2-4, with D hard to call. Per the germline V gene, CDR1 is MDHEN and CDR2 is SYDVKM. V lost 6 bases and J lost 1, with 16 bases in between. The CDR3 has 16 amino acids. The CDR3 DNA reads TGTGCCAGCAGCCAAATGGGAACCGTGGCCAAAAACATTCAGTACTTC. As protein: CASSQMGTVAKNIQYF.

This clonotype has ten or more counts. The chain combines TRBV10-3 with TRBJ2-7, with D tentatively TRBD1 (6 bases). Trimming left V 6 bases short and J 2 bases short, with 14 bases between. The CDR3 runs 14 residues. The germline V gene encodes CDR1 ENHRY and CDR2 SYGVKD. The chain's CDR3 is CAISAIEGAYEQYF. The CDR3, as DNA: TGTGCCATCAGCGCCATAGAGGGGGCCTACGAGCAGTACTTC.

Many counts were recorded for this clonotype. The gene calls are TRBV5-1 and TRBJ2-3, with D perhaps TRBD2 (5 bases). V lost 3 bases, J lost 0 bases, and 11 bases lay in between. CDR1 is SGHRS, CDR2 YFSETQ, per germline. CDR3 length: 15 residues. The CDR3 sequence: CASSWTPRSTDTQYF. The CDR3 region has the DNA TGCGCCAGCAGCTGGACTCCCCGTAGCACAGATACGCAGTATTTT.

This clonotype has at least ten counts. The genes are TRBV3-1 and TRBJ2-3; D is perhaps TRBD2 (6 bases). The germline gives CDR1 LGHDT, CDR2 YNNKEL (reference sequence). This CDR3 has 15 residues. The ends were cut back, 6 bases at V and 7 bases at J, with 20 bases in the middle. The CDR3 loop is CASSPRSGLAYTQYF. CDR3 DNA: TGTGCCAGCAGTCCCCGTAGCGGCCTCGCGTATACGCAGTATTTT.

This clonotype has a count of ten or more. CDR3 nucleotides: TGTGCCAGCAGCAGTGCCGGAGCGTCCTACGAGCAGTACTTC. Its protein product is CASSSAGASYEQYF. This chain links TRBV7-9 with TRBJ2-7; D is uncertain. Germline-derived CDR1 and CDR2 are SEHNR and FQNEAQ (reference sequence). This CDR3 comprises 14 residues. Trimming removed 5 bases from V and 1 base from J, with 12 bases in between.

This clonotype qualifies as medium-sized (0.01 to 0.1%). The chain uses TRBV6-1 and TRBJ1-6; no reliable D call. Germline values: CDR1 MNHNS, CDR2 SASEGT. Trimming removed 2 bases at V and 5 bases at J, with 1 base between. This CDR3 contains 12 residues. The CDR3 DNA reads as TGTGCCAGCAGTGAAAATAATTCACCCCTCCACTTT. This codes for CASSENNSPLHF.